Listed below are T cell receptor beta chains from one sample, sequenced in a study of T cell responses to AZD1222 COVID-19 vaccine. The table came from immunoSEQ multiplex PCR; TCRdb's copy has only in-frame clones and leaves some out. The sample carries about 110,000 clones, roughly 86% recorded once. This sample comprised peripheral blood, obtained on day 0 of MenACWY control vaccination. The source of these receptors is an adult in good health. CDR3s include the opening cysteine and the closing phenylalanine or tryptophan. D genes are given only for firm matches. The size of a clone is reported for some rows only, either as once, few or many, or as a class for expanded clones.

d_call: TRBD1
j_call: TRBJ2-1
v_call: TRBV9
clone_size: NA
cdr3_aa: CASSGGTGGGNEQFF
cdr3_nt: TGTGCCAGCAGCGGAGGGACAGGGGGAGGGAATGAGCAGTTCTTC

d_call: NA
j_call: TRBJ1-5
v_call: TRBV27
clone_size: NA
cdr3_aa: CASSLWGRGVQPQHF
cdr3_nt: TGTGCCAGCAGTTTATGGGGCCGGGGCGTTCAGCCCCAGCATTTT

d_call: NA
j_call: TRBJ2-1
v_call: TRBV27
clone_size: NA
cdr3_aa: CASSSQGLSSYNEQFF
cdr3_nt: TGTGCCAGCAGTTCGCAGGGTCTGAGCTCCTACAATGAGCAGTTCTTC

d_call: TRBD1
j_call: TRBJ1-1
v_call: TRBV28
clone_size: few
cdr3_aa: CASSPYSGDRGWDTEAFF
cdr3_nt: TGTGCCAGCAGTCCATATTCCGGGGACAGGGGATGGGACACTGAAGCTTTCTTT

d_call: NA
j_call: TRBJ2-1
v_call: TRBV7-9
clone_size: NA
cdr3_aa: CASTIRGRGFEQFF
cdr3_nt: TGTGCCAGCACCATCCGGGGGCGGGGGTTTGAGCAGTTCTTC

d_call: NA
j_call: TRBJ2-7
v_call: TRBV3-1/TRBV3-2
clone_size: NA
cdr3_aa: CASSRTYEQYF
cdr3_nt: TGTGCCAGCAGCCGGACGTACGAGCAGTACTTC

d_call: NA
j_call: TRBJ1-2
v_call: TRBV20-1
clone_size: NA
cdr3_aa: CSASPPTLKGGSNGYTF
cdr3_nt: TGCAGTGCTAGTCCCCCTACCTTAAAGGGTGGGTCTAATGGCTACACCTTC

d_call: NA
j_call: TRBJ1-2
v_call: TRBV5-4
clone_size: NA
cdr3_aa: CASSGKKGNYGYTF
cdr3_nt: TGTGCCAGCAGCGGTAAGAAGGGGAACTATGGCTACACCTTC

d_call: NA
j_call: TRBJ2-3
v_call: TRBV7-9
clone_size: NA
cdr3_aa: CASSLAGTPLGTDTQYF
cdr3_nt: TGTGCCAGCAGCTTAGCGGGGACACCTCTAGGCACAGATACGCAGTATTTT

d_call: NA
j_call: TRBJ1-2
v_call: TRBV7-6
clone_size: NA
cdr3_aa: CASSSNRVGNGYTF
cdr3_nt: TGTGCCAGCAGCTCCAACAGGGTGGGGAATGGCTACACCTTC

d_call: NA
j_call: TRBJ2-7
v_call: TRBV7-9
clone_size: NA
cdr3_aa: CASSLVAGIYEQYF
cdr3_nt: TGTGCCAGCAGCTTAGTCGCAGGGATCTACGAGCAGTACTTC

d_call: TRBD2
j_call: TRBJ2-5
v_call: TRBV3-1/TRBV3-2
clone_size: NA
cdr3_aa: CASTLGTTQETQYF
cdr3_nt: TGTGCCAGCACCCTCGGGACTACCCAAGAGACCCAGTACTTC

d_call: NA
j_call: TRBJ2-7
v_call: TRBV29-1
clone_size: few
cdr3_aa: CSSREGAKEQYF
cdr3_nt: TGCAGCTCCCGGGAGGGGGCGAAAGAGCAGTACTTC

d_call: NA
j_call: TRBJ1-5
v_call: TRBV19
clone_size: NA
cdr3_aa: CASNPEGFQPQHF
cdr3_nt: TGTGCCAGTAACCCGGAGGGGTTTCAGCCCCAGCATTTT

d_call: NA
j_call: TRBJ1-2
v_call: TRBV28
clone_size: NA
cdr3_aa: CASSFFRRTNYGYTF
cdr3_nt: TGTGCCAGCAGTTTTTTCAGGCGCACTAACTATGGCTACACCTTC

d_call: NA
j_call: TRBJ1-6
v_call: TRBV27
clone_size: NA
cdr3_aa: CASSPGTGRSSYNSPLHF
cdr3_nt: TGTGCCAGCAGCCCCGGGACTGGACGGAGCTCCTATAATTCACCCCTCCACTTT

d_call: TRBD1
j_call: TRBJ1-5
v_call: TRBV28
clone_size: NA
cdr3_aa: CASRPPGQYNQPQHF
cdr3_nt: TGTGCCAGCAGGCCCCCGGGACAGTACAATCAGCCCCAGCATTTT

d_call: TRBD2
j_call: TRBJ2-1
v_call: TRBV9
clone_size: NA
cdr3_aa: CASSVDTSGRNEQFF
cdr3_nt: TGTGCCAGCAGCGTAGATACTAGCGGGAGGAATGAGCAGTTCTTC

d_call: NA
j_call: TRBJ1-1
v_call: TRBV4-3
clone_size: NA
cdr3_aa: CASSQVASKNTEAFF
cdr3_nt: TGCGCCAGCAGCCAAGTTGCCAGTAAGAACACTGAAGCTTTCTTT

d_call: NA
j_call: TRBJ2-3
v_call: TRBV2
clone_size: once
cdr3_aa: CASREQGSSDTQYF
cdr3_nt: TGTGCCAGCAGGGAACAGGGAAGTTCAGATACGCAGTATTTT

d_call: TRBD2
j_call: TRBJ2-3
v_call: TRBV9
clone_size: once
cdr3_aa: CASSSGLAGADTQYF
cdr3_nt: TGTGCCAGCAGCTCGGGACTAGCGGGGGCAGATACGCAGTATTTT

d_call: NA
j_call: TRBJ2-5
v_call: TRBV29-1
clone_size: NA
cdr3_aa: CSVDGGQETQYF
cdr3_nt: TGCAGCGTTGACGGCGGTCAAGAGACCCAGTACTTC

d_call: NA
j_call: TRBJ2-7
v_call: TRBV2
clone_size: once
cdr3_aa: CASRTETTPLLPYEQYF
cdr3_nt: TGTGCCAGCAGGACCGAGACTACACCCCTTCTCCCCTACGAGCAGTACTTC

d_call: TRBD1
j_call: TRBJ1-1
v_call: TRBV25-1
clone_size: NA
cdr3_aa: CASRLTGVNTEAFF
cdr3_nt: TGTGCCAGCAGATTAACAGGGGTGAACACTGAAGCTTTCTTT

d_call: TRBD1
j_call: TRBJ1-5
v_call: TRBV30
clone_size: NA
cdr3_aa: CAWSNPGQGARQPQHF
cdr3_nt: TGTGCCTGGAGTAATCCGGGACAGGGGGCGCGGCAGCCCCAGCATTTT

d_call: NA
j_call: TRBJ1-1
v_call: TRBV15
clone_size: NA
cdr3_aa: CATSRDLRTLQGNPEAFF
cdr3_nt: TGTGCCACCAGCAGAGATCTCCGTACCTTACAGGGAAACCCTGAAGCTTTCTTT

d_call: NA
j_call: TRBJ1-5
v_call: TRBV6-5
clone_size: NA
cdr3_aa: CASSSTYSNQPQHF
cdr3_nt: TGTGCCAGCAGTTCCACATATAGCAATCAGCCCCAGCATTTT

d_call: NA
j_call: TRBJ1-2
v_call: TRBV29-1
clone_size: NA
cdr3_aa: CSVERPGYGYTF
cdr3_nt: TGCAGCGTTGAACGCCCGGGTTATGGCTACACCTTC

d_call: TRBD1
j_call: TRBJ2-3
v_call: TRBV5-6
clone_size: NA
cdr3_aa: CASSWDRGDTQYF
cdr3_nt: TGTGCCAGCAGCTGGGACAGGGGAGATACGCAGTATTTT

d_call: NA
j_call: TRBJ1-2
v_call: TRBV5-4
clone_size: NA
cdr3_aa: CASSYSGVNGYTF
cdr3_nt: TGTGCCAGCAGCTACTCCGGGGTCAATGGCTACACCTTC

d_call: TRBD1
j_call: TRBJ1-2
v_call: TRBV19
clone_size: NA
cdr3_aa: CASRGQGVGYGYTF
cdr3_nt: TGTGCCAGTAGAGGACAGGGGGTGGGCTATGGCTACACCTTC

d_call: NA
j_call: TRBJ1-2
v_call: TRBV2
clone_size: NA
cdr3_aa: CASSGSSGSANYGYTF
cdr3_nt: TGTGCCAGCAGTGGAAGCTCGGGGTCAGCTAACTATGGCTACACCTTC

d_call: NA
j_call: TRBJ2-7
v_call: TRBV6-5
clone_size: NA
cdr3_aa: CASSRERSYEQYF
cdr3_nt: TGTGCCAGCAGCAGGGAACGGTCCTACGAGCAGTACTTC

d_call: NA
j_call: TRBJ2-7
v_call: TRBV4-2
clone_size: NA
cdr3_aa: CASSQDQGSEQYF
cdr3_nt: TGTGCCAGCAGCCAAGATCAAGGTTCCGAGCAGTACTTC

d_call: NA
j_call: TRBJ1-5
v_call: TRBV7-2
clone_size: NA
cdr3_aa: CASSFFKDSNQPQHF
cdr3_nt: TGTGCCAGCAGCTTTTTCAAAGATAGCAATCAGCCCCAGCATTTT

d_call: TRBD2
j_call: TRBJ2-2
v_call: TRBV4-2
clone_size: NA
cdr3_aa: CASSQDLYGGGTGELFF
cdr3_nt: TGTGCCAGCAGCCAAGATCTCTACGGGGGGGGCACCGGGGAGCTGTTTTTT

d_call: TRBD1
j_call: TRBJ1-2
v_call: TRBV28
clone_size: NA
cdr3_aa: CASSTRTGGYGYTF
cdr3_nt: TGTGCCAGCAGTACTCGGACAGGGGGATATGGCTACACCTTC

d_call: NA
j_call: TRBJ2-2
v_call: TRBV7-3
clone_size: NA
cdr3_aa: CASSSQRAHTGELFF
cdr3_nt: TGTGCCAGCAGCAGCCAGAGGGCGCACACCGGGGAGCTGTTTTTT

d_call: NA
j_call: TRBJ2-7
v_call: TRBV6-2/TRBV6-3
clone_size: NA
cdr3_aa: CASSPQWGSGFYEQYF
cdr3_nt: TGTGCCAGCAGCCCCCAGTGGGGTAGCGGATTCTACGAGCAGTACTTC

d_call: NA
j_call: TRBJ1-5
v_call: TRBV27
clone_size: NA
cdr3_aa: CASSLGQGSQPQHF
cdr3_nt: TGTGCCAGCAGTTTAGGGCAGGGGAGTCAGCCCCAGCATTTT

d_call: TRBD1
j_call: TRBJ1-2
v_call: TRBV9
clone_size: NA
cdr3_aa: CASSVATGPNYGYTF
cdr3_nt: TGTGCCAGCAGCGTAGCGACAGGGCCTAACTATGGCTACACCTTC

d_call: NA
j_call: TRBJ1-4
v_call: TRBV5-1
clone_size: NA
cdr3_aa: CASSLDPGEKLFF
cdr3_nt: TGCGCCAGCAGCTTGGACCCAGGTGAAAAACTGTTTTTT

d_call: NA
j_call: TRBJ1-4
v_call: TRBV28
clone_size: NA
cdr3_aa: CASSLGGGSNEKLFF
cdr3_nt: TGTGCCAGCAGTCTCGGGGGCGGTTCTAATGAAAAACTGTTTTTT

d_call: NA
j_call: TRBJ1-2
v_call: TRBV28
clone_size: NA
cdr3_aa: CASRWFGGGYTF
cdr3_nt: TGTGCCAGCAGGTGGTTCGGCGGCGGCTACACCTTC

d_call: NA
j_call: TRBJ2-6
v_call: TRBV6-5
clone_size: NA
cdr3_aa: CASRPSHSGANVLTF
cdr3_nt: TGTGCCAGCAGGCCATCACACTCTGGGGCCAACGTCCTGACTTTC

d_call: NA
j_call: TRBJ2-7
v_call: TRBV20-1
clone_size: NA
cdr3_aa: CSAARTPGEYF
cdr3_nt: TGCAGTGCCGCCCGGACCCCCGGAGAGTACTTC

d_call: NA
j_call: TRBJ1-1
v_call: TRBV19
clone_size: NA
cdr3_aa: CASGQQKNTEAFF
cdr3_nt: TGTGCCAGCGGACAGCAAAAGAACACTGAAGCTTTCTTT

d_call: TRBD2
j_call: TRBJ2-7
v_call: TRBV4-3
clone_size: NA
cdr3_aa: CASSQDTSAAYEQYF
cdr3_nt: TGCGCCAGCAGCCAAGATACTAGCGCGGCCTACGAGCAGTACTTC

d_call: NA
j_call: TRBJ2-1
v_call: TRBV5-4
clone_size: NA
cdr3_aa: CASSLLASNEQFF
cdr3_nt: TGTGCCAGCAGCTTATTAGCGTCCAATGAGCAGTTCTTC

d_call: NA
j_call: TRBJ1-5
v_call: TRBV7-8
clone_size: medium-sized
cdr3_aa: CASSLERGFKPQHF
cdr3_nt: TGTGCCAGCAGCTTAGAGCGAGGGTTTAAGCCCCAGCATTTT

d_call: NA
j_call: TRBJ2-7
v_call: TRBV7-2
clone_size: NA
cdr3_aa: CASSLEPAYEQYF
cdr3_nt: TGTGCCAGCAGCTTAGAACCAGCCTACGAGCAGTACTTC

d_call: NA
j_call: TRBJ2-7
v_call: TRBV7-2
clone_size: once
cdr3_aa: CASSPVTGTGGEQYF
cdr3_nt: TGTGCCAGCAGCCCGGTGACAGGGACGGGAGGGGAGCAGTACTTC

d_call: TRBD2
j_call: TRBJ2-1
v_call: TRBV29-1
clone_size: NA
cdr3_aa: CRVVGSGSDNEQFF
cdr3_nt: TGCAGGGTTGTGGGTAGCGGGAGCGACAATGAGCAGTTCTTC

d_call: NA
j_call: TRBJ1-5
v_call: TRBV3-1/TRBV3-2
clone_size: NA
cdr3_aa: CASSQDRGPPLNQPQHF
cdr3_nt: TGTGCCAGCAGCCAAGATAGGGGACCACCTCTCAATCAGCCCCAGCATTTT

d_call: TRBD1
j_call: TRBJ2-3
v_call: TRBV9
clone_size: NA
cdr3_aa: CASSVDRASPDTQYF
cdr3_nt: TGTGCCAGCAGCGTCGACAGGGCGAGCCCAGATACGCAGTATTTT

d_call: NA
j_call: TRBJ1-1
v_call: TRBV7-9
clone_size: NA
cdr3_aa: CASSPTLGTEAFF
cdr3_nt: TGTGCCAGCAGCCCAACCTTAGGGACTGAAGCTTTCTTT

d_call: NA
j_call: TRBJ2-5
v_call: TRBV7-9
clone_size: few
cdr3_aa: CASSQGTQETQYF
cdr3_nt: TGTGCCAGCAGCCAGGGAACCCAAGAGACCCAGTACTTC

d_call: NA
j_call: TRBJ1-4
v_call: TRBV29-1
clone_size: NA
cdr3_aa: CSGMVGEKLFF
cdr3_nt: TGCAGCGGTATGGTCGGCGAAAAACTGTTTTTT

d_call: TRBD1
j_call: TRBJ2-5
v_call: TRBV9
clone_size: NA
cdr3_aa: CASSVGAMDRGLETQYF
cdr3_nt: TGTGCCAGCAGCGTAGGAGCCATGGACAGGGGATTAGAGACCCAGTACTTC

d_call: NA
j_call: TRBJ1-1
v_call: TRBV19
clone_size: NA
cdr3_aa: CASSIDIGQPSWNTEAFF
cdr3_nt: TGTGCCAGTAGTATAGATATAGGACAGCCCTCGTGGAACACTGAAGCTTTCTTT